The subject of this entry is one T cell receptor (beta chain). This same CDR3 is encoded by further DNA sequences in the sample. The protocol was immunoSEQ multiplex PCR, while the TCRdb copy is restricted to in-frame clones and leaves out a portion. The repertoire consists of 110,000 or so clones, with approximately 85% occurring once and the leading ten covering 12%. The sample originates from a study of blood T cell repertoires in COVID-19. About the research overall: Sample material is recorded as cDNA or gDNA derived from T cells, B-cell-depleted T cells, or PBMCs.

What was sequenced was peripheral blood. The clonotype was recovered from a human donor in a cohort sampled during active COVID-19.

In DNA form, the CDR3 reads TGTGCCAGCTCGCCCGGGACAGGGGTATACGAGCAGTACTTC. Amino acids: CASSPGTGVYEQYF. The chain links TRBV18 to TRBJ2-7; TRBD1 aligns across 10 bases. CDR1 is KGHSH, CDR2 LQKENI, per germline. V lost 6 bases and J lost 4; bases outside the gene matches: 6. The length of the CDR3 is 14 residues. Full variable domain (missing parts from reference TRBV18 and TRBJ2-7): NAGVMQNPRHLVRRRGQEARLRCSPMKGHSHVYWYRQLPEEGLKFMVYLQKENIIDESGMPKERFSAEFPKEGPSILRIQQVVRGDSAAYFCASSPGTGVYEQYFGPGTRLTVT.